A single sample is the source of the 2 T cell receptor beta chains below, sequenced in a study of blood T cell repertoires in COVID-19. Assay: immunoSEQ multiplex PCR; the TCRdb copy retains only in-frame clones and omits some. Of about 280,000 clones in the sample, about nine tenths were seen once. Sequencing was carried out using peripheral blood. These receptors all come from a man in his fifties with acute or convalescent COVID-19.

This sequence joins TRBV3-1 (or the pseudogene TRBV3-2) and TRBJ1-5; D uncertain. V lost 4 bases, J lost 9 bases, and 19 bases lay in between. The V gene's germline CDR1 is LGHDT and CDR2 YNNKEL (reference sequence). The CDR3 sequence is 15 residues long. CDR3 sequence (DNA): TGTGCCAGCAGCCTTGGCTCCGGGTCCATGGGGCCCCAGCATTTT. Translation: CASSLGSGSMGPQHF.

The chain links TRBV5-6 to TRBJ2-7; a weak D match, TRBD2 (6 bases). The CDR3 consists of 15 residues. The germline V gene encodes CDR1 SGHDT and CDR2 YYEEEE. The germline V and J ends were trimmed by 2 bases and 0 bases, with 12 bases remaining between them. CDR3 sequence: CASSLLGTASYEQYF. CDR3 bases: TGTGCCAGCAGCTTACTCGGGACTGCCTCCTACGAGCAGTACTTC.